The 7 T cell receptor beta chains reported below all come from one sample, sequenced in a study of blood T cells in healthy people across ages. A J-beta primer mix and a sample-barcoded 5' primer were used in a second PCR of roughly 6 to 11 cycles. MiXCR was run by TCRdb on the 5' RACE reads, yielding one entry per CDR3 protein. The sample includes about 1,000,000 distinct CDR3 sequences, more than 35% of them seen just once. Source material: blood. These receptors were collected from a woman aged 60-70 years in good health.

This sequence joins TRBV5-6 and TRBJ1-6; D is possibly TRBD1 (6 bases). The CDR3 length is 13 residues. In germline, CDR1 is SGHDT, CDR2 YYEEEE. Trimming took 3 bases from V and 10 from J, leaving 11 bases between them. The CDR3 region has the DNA TGTGCCAGCAGCTGGACAGCCGACTCACCCCTCCACTTT. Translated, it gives CASSWTADSPLHF.

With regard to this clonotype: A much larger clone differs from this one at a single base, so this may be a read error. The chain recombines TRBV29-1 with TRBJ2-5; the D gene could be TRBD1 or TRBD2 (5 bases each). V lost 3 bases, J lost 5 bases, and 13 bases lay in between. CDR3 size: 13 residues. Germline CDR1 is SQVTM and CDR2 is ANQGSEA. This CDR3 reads CSVDRGPFETQYF. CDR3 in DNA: TGCAGCGTTGATCGGGGACCCTTTGAGACCCAGTACTTC.

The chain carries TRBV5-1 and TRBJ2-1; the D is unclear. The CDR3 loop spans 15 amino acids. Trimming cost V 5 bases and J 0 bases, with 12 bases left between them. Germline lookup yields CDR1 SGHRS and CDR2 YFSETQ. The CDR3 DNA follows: TGCGCCAGCAGTTTATCAGAAAGCTCCTACAATGAGCAGTTCTTC. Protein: CASSLSESSYNEQFF.

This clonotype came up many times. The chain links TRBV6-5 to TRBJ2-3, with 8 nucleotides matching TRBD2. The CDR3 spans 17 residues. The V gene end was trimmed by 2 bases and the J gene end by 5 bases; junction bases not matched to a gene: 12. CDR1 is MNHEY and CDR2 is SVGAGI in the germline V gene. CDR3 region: CASSYGSAGGFGDTQYF. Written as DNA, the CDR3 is TGTGCCAGCAGTTACGGGTCTGCGGGAGGATTTGGAGATACGCAGTATTTT.

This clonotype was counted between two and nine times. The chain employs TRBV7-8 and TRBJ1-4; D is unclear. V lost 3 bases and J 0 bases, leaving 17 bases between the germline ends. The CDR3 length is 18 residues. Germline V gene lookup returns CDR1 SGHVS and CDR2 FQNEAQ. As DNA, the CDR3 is TGTGCCAGCAGCTTCATATTCACGTCGGGGTCAACTAATGAAAAACTGTTTTTT. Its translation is CASSFIFTSGSTNEKLFF.

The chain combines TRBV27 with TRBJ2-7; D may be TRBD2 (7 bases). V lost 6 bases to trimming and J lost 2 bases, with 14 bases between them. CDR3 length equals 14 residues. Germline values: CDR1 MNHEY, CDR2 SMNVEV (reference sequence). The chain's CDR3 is CASRRGGLTYEQYF. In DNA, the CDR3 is TGTGCCAGCAGGAGGGGGGGGCTCACCTACGAGCAGTACTTC.

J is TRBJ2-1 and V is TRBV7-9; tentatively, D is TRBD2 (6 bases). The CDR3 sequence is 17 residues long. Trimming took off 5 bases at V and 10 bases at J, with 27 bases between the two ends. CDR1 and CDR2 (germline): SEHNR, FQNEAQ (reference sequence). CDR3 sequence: CASSIPKLADLTYEQFF. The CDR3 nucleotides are TGTGCCAGCAGCATCCCAAAATTAGCGGATCTTACCTACGAGCAGTTCTTC.